Given below is one T cell receptor (beta chain) in context. This CDR3 comprises 15 residues. Per germline, CDR1 MNHNS and CDR2 SASEGT. Trimming took off 5 bases at V and 3 bases at J, with 13 bases between the two ends. The data were obtained in a study of control samples from healthy donors and cancer patients. Profiled with immunoSEQ multiplex PCR; TCRdb holds only in-frame clones, not every one. The repertoire holds around 170,000 clones, with about 91% as singletons. The chain carries TRBV6-1 and TRBJ1-4; the D is unclear. The source of this sequence is a woman in her twenties or thirties in good health. Material for sequencing was blood. The CDR3 region has the DNA TGTGCCAGCAGTTCGACCGGGAGCTCTAATGAAAAACTGTTTTTT. Translating gives CASSSTGSSNEKLFF.